Below, one T cell receptor (beta chain) is given with its context. The antigen remains unidentified. TCRdb's table, derived via immunoSEQ multiplex PCR, lists solely in-frame clones and lacks some. The sample lists more than 65,000 clones, roughly 90% occurring once. The data are from a study of T cell responses to AZD1222 COVID-19 vaccine. General observations from the study: Repertoire sampling occurred only after the peak T cell response. Researchers report vaccine-associated CD4 TCRs spanning spike, with dominance at 160-218 and 743-854.

The source was peripheral blood, collected on day 0 of AZD1222 vaccination. This TCR was sampled from an adult in good health.

The CDR3 protein is CASSLAGAQPQHF. In DNA, the CDR3 is TGTGCCAGCAGCTTGGCAGGGGCACAGCCCCAGCATTTT. The gene calls are TRBV3-1 (or the pseudogene TRBV3-2) and TRBJ1-5; D may be TRBD1 (6 bases). The CDR3 extends over 13 amino acids. Trimming stripped 5 bases from V and 7 bases from J, with 12 bases between. Germline V gives CDR1 LGHDT, CDR2 YNNKEL (reference sequence).